These T cell receptor beta chains were read from a single sample in a study of PD-1 blockade in classical Hodgkin lymphoma. The method was immunoSEQ multiplex PCR; TCRdb's version includes in-frame clones alone and lacks a portion of them. The repertoire holds around 18,000 clones, with 70% as singletons. Here the sequenced sample was CD4+ T cells from blood, taken before the fourth cycle of nivolumab. Receptors were obtained from a human donor with classical Hodgkin lymphoma. The CDR3 runs from the conserved cysteine through the conserved F or W. D genes are given only for firm matches. Size values are once, few and many counts, or a class for expanded clones, and some rows have none.

J: TRBJ1-2; size: few; D: .; V: TRBV19; CDR3: CASSMVREYSYGYTF; DNA: TGTGCCAGTAGTATGGTTAGGGAGTACAGCTATGGCTACACCTTC
J: TRBJ1-1; size: few; D: .; V: TRBV27; CDR3: CASRLNGGVGSEAFF; DNA: TGTGCCAGCAGACTAAATGGGGGGGTCGGCAGTGAAGCTTTCTTT
J: TRBJ1-1; size: few; D: .; V: TRBV7-3; CDR3: CASSLSGGSAFF; DNA: TGTGCCAGCAGCTTAAGCGGGGGCTCAGCTTTCTTT
J: TRBJ1-1; size: .; D: .; V: TRBV5-1; CDR3: CASSQLLTANTEAFF; DNA: TGCGCCAGCAGCCAGCTCCTAACAGCCAACACTGAAGCTTTCTTT
J: TRBJ2-1; size: .; D: .; V: TRBV18; CDR3: CASLGVQTNNEQFF; DNA: TGTGCCAGCTTGGGGGTGCAGACTAACAATGAGCAGTTCTTC
J: TRBJ1-1; size: .; D: .; V: TRBV25-1; CDR3: CASSPPLGAAFF; DNA: TGTGCCAGCAGCCCCCCTCTGGGCGCTGCTTTCTTT
J: TRBJ2-7; size: .; D: .; V: TRBV6-1; CDR3: CASSESGYEQYF; DNA: TGTGCCAGCAGTGAATCCGGTTACGAGCAGTACTTC
J: TRBJ2-7; size: .; D: TRBD1; V: TRBV5-6; CDR3: CASSLGDRVAYEQYF; DNA: TGTGCCAGCAGCTTGGGGGACAGGGTCGCCTACGAGCAGTACTTC
J: TRBJ2-4; size: .; D: .; V: TRBV7-2; CDR3: CASRPAWGRMDIQYF; DNA: TGTGCCAGCAGACCTGCTTGGGGGAGGATGGACATTCAGTACTTC
J: TRBJ2-7; size: .; D: TRBD1; V: TRBV5-1; CDR3: CASSSGMTGGREQYF; DNA: TGCGCCAGCAGCTCTGGGATGACAGGGGGGAGAGAGCAGTACTTC
J: TRBJ1-2; size: few; D: .; V: TRBV28; CDR3: CASSPGSYGYTF; DNA: TGTGCCAGCAGCCCGGGGAGCTATGGCTACACCTTC
J: TRBJ1-2; size: few; D: .; V: TRBV6-5; CDR3: CASSYSTALIGGYTF; DNA: TGTGCCAGCAGTTACTCGACAGCCCTCATCGGTGGCTACACCTTC
J: TRBJ2-7; size: .; D: TRBD2; V: TRBV6-5; CDR3: CASTAPGLAAGEQYF; DNA: TGTGCCAGCACGGCCCCGGGACTAGCCGCCGGGGAGCAGTACTTC
J: TRBJ1-4; size: .; D: .; V: TRBV4-2; CDR3: CASSHLGGVDEKLFF; DNA: TGTGCCAGCAGCCATCTGGGGGGGGTGGATGAAAAACTGTTTTTT
J: TRBJ2-1; size: few; D: TRBD1; V: TRBV9; CDR3: CASSQGAGTYNEQFF; DNA: TGTGCCAGCAGTCAGGGGGCGGGGACTTACAATGAGCAGTTCTTC
J: TRBJ1-2; size: .; D: .; V: TRBV29-1; CDR3: CSVEVDGYTF; DNA: TGCAGCGTTGAAGTTGATGGCTACACCTTC
J: TRBJ2-4; size: few; D: .; V: TRBV4-3; CDR3: CASSQVSGGGNIQYF; DNA: TGCGCCAGCAGCCAAGTCAGTGGGGGCGGGAACATTCAGTACTTC
J: TRBJ2-3; size: .; D: TRBD2; V: TRBV5-4; CDR3: CASSLGAGGWSTDTQYF; DNA: TGTGCCAGCAGCTTGGGGGCGGGGGGATGGAGCACAGATACGCAGTATTTT
J: TRBJ2-5; size: .; D: TRBD1; V: TRBV7-2; CDR3: CASSAQGMQETQYF; DNA: TGTGCCAGCAGCGCACAGGGGATGCAGGAGACCCAGTACTTC
J: TRBJ2-7; size: .; D: .; V: TRBV11-2; CDR3: CASSLGSLGEQYF; DNA: TGTGCCAGCAGCTTGGGGTCCCTAGGTGAGCAGTACTTC